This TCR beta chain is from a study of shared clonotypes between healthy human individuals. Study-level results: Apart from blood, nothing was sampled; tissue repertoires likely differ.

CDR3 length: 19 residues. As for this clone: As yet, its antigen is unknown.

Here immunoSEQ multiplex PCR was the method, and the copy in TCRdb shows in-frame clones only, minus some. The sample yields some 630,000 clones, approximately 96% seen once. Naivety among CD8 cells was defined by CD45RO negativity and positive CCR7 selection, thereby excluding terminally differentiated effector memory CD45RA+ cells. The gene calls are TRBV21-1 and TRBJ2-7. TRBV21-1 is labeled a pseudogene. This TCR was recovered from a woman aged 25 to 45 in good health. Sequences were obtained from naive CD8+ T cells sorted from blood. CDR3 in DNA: TGTGCCAGCAGCAAAGCTGAGACTAGCAAGGGGGCCTTTGGTTACGAGCAGTACTTC. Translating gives CASSKAETSKGAFGYEQYF.